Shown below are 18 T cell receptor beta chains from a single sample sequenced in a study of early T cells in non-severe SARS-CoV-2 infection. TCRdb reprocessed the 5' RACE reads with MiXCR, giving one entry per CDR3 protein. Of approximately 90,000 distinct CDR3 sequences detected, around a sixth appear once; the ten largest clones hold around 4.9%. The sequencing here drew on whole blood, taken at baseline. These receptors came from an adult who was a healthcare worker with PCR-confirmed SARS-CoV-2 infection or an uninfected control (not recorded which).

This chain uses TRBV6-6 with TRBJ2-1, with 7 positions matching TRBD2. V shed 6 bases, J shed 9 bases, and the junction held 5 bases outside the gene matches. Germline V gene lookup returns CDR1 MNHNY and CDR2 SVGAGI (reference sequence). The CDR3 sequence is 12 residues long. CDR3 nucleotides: TGTGCCAGCAGCCGGACTAGTGGTGAGCAGTTCTTC. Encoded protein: CASSRTSGEQFF.

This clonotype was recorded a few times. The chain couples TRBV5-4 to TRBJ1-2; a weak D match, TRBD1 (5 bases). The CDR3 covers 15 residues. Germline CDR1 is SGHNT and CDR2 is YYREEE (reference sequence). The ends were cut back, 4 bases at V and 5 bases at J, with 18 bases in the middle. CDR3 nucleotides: TGTGCCAGCAGCGCCCAGGGACCCTTGCAATATGGCTACACCTTC. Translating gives CASSAQGPLQYGYTF.

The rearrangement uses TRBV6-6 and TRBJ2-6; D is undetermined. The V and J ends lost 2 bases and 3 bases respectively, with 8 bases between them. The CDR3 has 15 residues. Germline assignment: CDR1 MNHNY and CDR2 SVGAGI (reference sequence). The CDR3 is CASSYVSGGANVLTF. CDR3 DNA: TGTGCCAGCAGTTACGTGTCGGGTGGGGCCAACGTCCTGACTTTC.

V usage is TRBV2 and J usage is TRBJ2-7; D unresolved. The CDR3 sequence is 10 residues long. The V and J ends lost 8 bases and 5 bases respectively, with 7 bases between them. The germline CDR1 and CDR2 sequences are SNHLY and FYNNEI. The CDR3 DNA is TGTGCCAGCTTTCTCAACGAGCAGTACTTC. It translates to CASFLNEQYF.

The CDR3 DNA sequence: TGTGCCAGCAGCCCTCCCCGGGGTGACGAGCAGTACTTC. As protein: CASSPPRGDEQYF. The gene calls are TRBV5-5 and TRBJ2-7; a weak D match, TRBD2 (5 bases). Germline CDR1 SGHKS, CDR2 YYEKEE (reference sequence). The CDR3 totals 13 residues. Deletions cut 4 bases from V and 5 bases from J, with 13 bases between.

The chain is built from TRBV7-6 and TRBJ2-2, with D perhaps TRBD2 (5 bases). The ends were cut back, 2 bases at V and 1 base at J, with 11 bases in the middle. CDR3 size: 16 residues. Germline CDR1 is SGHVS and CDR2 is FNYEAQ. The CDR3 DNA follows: TGTGCCAGCAGCTTATTCAGACGGGAGAACACCGGGGAGCTGTTTTTT. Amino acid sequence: CASSLFRRENTGELFF.

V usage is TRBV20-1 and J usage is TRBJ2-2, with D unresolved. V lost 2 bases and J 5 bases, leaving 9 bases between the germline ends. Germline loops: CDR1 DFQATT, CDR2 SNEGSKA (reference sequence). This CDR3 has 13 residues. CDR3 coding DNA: TGCAGTGCTAGAACGATAGGGACCGGGGAGCTGTTTTTT. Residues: CSARTIGTGELFF.

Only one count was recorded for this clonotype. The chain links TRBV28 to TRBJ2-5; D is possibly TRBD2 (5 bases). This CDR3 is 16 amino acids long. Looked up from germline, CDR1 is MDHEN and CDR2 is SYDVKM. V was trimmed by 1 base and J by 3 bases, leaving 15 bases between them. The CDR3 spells CASSLSTPPAEETQYF. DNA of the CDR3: TGTGCCAGCAGTTTATCCACCCCCCCAGCGGAAGAGACCCAGTACTTC.

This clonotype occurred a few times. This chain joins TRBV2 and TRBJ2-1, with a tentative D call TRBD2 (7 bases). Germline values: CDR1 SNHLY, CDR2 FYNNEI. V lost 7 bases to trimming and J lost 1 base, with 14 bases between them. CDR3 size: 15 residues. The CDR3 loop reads CASTVAGASYNEQFF. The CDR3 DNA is TGTGCCAGCACGGTCGCGGGGGCTTCCTACAATGAGCAGTTCTTC.

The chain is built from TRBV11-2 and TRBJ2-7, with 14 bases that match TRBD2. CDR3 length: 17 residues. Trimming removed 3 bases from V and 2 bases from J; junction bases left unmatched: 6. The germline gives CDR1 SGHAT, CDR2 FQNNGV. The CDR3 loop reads CASSLRLAGGPTYEQYF. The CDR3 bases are TGTGCCAGCAGCTTGCGACTAGCGGGAGGGCCAACCTACGAGCAGTACTTC.

Here the CDR3 reads CASSLDSGRVEQYF. CDR3 DNA: TGTGCCAGCAGCTTAGACAGCGGGAGAGTCGAGCAGTACTTC. This chain connects TRBV7-2 to TRBJ2-7; 8 bases align to TRBD2. Germline trimming cut 1 base from V and 6 bases from J; bases unmatched to any gene: 5. Germline CDR1 SGHTA, CDR2 FQGNSA. The CDR3 is 14 residues long.

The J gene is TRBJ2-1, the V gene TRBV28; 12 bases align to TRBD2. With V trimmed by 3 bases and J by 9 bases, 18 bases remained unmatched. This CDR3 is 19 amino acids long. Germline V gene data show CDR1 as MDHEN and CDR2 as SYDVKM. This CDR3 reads CASSFPRTSGKRGRGEQFF. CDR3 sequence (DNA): TGTGCCAGCAGTTTCCCTCGGACTAGCGGGAAGAGGGGGCGCGGTGAGCAGTTCTTC.

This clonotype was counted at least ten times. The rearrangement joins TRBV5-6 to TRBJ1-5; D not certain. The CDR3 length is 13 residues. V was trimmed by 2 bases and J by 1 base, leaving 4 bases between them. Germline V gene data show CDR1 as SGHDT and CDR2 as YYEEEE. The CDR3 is CASSFGSNQPQHF. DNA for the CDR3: TGTGCCAGCAGCTTCGGCAGCAATCAGCCCCAGCATTTT.

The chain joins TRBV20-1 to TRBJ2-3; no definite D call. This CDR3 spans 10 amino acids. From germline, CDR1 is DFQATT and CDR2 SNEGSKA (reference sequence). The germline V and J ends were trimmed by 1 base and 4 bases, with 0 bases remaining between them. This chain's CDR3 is CSARADTQYF. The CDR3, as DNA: TGCAGTGCTAGAGCAGATACGCAGTATTTT.

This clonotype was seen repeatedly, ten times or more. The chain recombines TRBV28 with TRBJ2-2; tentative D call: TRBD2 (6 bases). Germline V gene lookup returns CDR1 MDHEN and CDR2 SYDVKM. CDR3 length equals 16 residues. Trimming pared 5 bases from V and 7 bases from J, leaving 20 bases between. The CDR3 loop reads CASSNLIAGWVGELFF. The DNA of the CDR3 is TGTGCCAGCAGTAACTTGATCGCGGGGTGGGTCGGGGAGCTGTTTTTT.

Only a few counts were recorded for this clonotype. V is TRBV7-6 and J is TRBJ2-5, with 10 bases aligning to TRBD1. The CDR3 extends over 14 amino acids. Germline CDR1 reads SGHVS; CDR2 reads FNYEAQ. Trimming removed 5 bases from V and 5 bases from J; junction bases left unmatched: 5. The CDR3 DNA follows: TGTGCCAGCAGCGCGGACAGGGGGGTGGAGACCCAGTACTTC. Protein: CASSADRGVETQYF.

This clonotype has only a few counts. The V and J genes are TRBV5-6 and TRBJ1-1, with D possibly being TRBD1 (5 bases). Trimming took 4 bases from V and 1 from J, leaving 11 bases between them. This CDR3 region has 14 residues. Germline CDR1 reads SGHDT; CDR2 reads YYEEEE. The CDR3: CASSTGYKNTEAFF. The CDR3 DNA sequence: TGTGCCAGCAGCACAGGCTATAAGAACACTGAAGCTTTCTTT.

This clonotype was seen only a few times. The CDR3 nucleotides are TGCGCCAGCAGCCAAGAGGTTGTCAGGGTTCATCAGCCCCAGCATTTT. Its translation is CASSQEVVRVHQPQHF. The genes are TRBV4-3 and TRBJ1-5; D perhaps matches TRBD1 (5 bases). V lost 0 bases to trimming and J lost 5 bases, with 14 bases between them. CDR1 and CDR2 (germline): LGHNA, YSLEER. This CDR3 is built from 16 residues.